A selection of T cell receptor beta chains follows, all from one sample in a study of CD8+ T cells in alopecia areata. Method: immunoSEQ multiplex PCR; TCRdb's copy keeps in-frame clones and lacks some. Altogether approximately 98,000 clones are present, roughly 60% being singletons, with the ten largest covering 20% to 25%. The sequenced sample was CD8+ T cells sorted from blood. Receptors originate from a human donor in good health. Each CDR3 is given with its conserved first and last residue. The D gene is left open where the match is weak. The size entry is marked missing in some rows and otherwise reads once, few, many or a size class.

v_call	d_call	j_call	clone_size	cdr3_nt	cdr3_aa
TRBV7-9	TRBD2	TRBJ2-3	once	TGTGCCAGCAGCTTAAACCCGACCTCTAGCGGGGGAGCCTCGAAGGCGCAGTATTTT	CASSLNPTSSGGASKAQYF
TRBV5-6	-	TRBJ1-5	-	TGTGCCAATACTCAGGGGAGTGGAAGCAATCAGCCCCAGCATTTT	CANTQGSGSNQPQHF
TRBV6-5	-	TRBJ1-1	-	TGTGCCAGCCGGGCTAGGGTGAACACTGAAGCTTTCTTT	CASRARVNTEAFF
TRBV7-2	-	TRBJ2-3	few	TGTGCCAGCAGCTTAGGAGTCTCCGCGAGGCCCACAATCACAGATACGCAGTATTTT	CASSLGVSARPTITDTQYF
TRBV2	TRBD1	TRBJ1-4	-	TGTGCCAGCAGTGGTGTGTCAGGGGGCATTGCAACTAATGAAAAACTGTTTTTT	CASSGVSGGIATNEKLFF
TRBV28	-	TRBJ1-1	few	TGTGCCAGCAGTTTTGGGGGGCCCCCTTCGCTTTGGGACACTGAAGCTTTCTTT	CASSFGGPPSLWDTEAFF
TRBV4-3	TRBD1	TRBJ1-1	-	TGCGCCAGCAGCCGTAACAGGGGATTATGGTGGGTAGCTTTCTTT	CASSRNRGLWWVAFF
TRBV6-5	-	TRBJ1-1	-	TGTGCCAGCAGGTGGACAGAAAGAAACACTGAAGCTTTCTTT	CASRWTERNTEAFF
TRBV27	TRBD2	TRBJ2-1	few	TGTGCCAGCAGCGACTTCGGGACTAGCGGGGAGAGCTCCTACAATGAGCAGTTCTTC	CASSDFGTSGESSYNEQFF
TRBV18	-	TRBJ2-5	-	TGTGCCAGCTCACCGGTCGGGGCAGAGATTCAAGAGACCCAGTACTTC	CASSPVGAEIQETQYF
TRBV7-9	TRBD2	TRBJ2-5	-	TGTGCCAGCAGCTTAGCGACGGGGGGATCACCCGAGACCCAGTACTTC	CASSLATGGSPETQYF
TRBV7-9	-	TRBJ2-5	-	TGTGCCAGCAGCCCGCAGGACAGTTCGGGGACCCAGTACTTC	CASSPQDSSGTQYF
TRBV6-5	TRBD1	TRBJ1-5	-	TGTGCCAGCAGTTCGACTCAGGGGGCTCTGCAGCCCCAGCATTTT	CASSSTQGALQPQHF
TRBV27	-	TRBJ1-1	-	TGTGCCAGCAGCTGGACAGTGAACACTGAAGCTTTCTTT	CASSWTVNTEAFF
TRBV15	TRBD1	TRBJ1-6	-	TGTGCCACCAGCGCCGGGACAGTCTATAATTCACCCCTCCACTTT	CATSAGTVYNSPLHF
TRBV7-8	TRBD1	TRBJ2-5	-	TGTGCCAGCAGCACCAGACAGGGCTTGGAAGAGACCCAGTACTTC	CASSTRQGLEETQYF
TRBV13	TRBD2	TRBJ2-1	-	TGTGCCAGCAGCCCGGGACTAGCGGGGCTTGATGAGCAGTTCTTC	CASSPGLAGLDEQFF
TRBV19	-	TRBJ2-7	-	TGTGCCAGTAGTATTGAAAGGACCTTTTATGCCGAGCAGTACTTC	CASSIERTFYAEQYF
TRBV29-1	TRBD1	TRBJ2-7	-	TGCAGCGTTGTAACAGGGGACTCCTACGAGCAGTACTTC	CSVVTGDSYEQYF
TRBV27	TRBD1	TRBJ2-7	-	TGTGCCAGCAGCCTAGGTCAGGGGGCCTACGAGCAGTACTTC	CASSLGQGAYEQYF
TRBV18	TRBD2	TRBJ2-3	-	TGTGCCAGCTCAACCTACCTAGCGGGGCGCACAGATACGCAGTATTTT	CASSTYLAGRTDTQYF
TRBV25-1	TRBD2	TRBJ2-3	-	TGTGCCAGCAGCCCGACTAGCGGGGCGGGCACAGATACGCAGTATTTT	CASSPTSGAGTDTQYF
TRBV2	-	TRBJ2-2	few	TGTGCCAGCAGTGAAGTCGGGACCGGGGAGCTGTTTTTT	CASSEVGTGELFF
TRBV7-2	-	TRBJ1-1	few	TGTGCCAGCAGCTTAGACTTTGGGGGTACTGAAGCTTTCTTT	CASSLDFGGTEAFF
TRBV7-2	-	TRBJ1-1	-	TGTGCCAGCAGCTTAGGTGGGGCGGTGGCTTTCTTT	CASSLGGAVAFF
TRBV28	TRBD1	TRBJ1-5	few	TGTGCCAGCAGCCCGACAGGGTTGAATCAGCCCCAGCATTTT	CASSPTGLNQPQHF
TRBV29-1	-	TRBJ1-2	-	TGCAGCGTTGAAGATCCTTGGGGCTCTCTTGGGGGCTACACCTTC	CSVEDPWGSLGGYTF
TRBV7-2	-	TRBJ2-2	-	TGTGCCAGCAGCTTTCCGGGGCGTAACACCGGGGAGCTGTTTTTT	CASSFPGRNTGELFF
TRBV5-4	-	TRBJ1-2	-	TGTGCCAGCAGCTTGGGACCAAACTATGGCTACACCTTC	CASSLGPNYGYTF
TRBV20-1	-	TRBJ1-5	-	TGCAGTGCTGGCCAGCCCCAGCATTTT	CSAGQPQHF
TRBV13	-	TRBJ2-1	-	TGTGCCAGCAGCTTAGAGGGGCCCCTCTACAATGAGCAGTTCTTC	CASSLEGPLYNEQFF
TRBV4-1	-	TRBJ2-7	few	TGCGCCAGCAGCCCGACGAGACATTACGAGCAGTACTTC	CASSPTRHYEQYF
TRBV7-9	TRBD2	TRBJ2-3	-	TGTGCCAGCAGCATCGGACTAGCGGTCGCAGATACGCAGTATTTT	CASSIGLAVADTQYF
TRBV21-1	-	TRBJ1-2	-	TGTGCCAGCAGCAAAGTTAACATCCCCGGGGGTCACTATGGCTACACCTTC	CASSKVNIPGGHYGYTF
TRBV5-1	-	TRBJ2-5	-	TGCGCCAGCAGCTTGGACCTAAGGGGAGAACAGTACTTC	CASSLDLRGEQYF
TRBV21-1	-	TRBJ1-2	-	TGTGCCAGCAGCAAAGACAGGGGTGGCTACACCTTC	CASSKDRGGYTF
TRBV5-4	-	TRBJ2-3	-	TGTGCCAGCAGCTTGGTGGATAGCGGCACAGATACGCAGTATTTT	CASSLVDSGTDTQYF
TRBV27	-	TRBJ2-6	-	TGTGCCAGCACTCCGGGGCTCGGGGGGGCCAACGTCCTGACTTTC	CASTPGLGGANVLTF
TRBV5-5	TRBD2	TRBJ2-5	-	TGTGCCAGCAGCTTAATAGCTAGCGGGGGAGACGTACGGGAGACCCAGTACTTC	CASSLIASGGDVRETQYF
TRBV28	-	TRBJ2-6	-	TGTGCCAGCGCGCCTTACTGGGCTGGGGCCAACGTCCTGACTTTC	CASAPYWAGANVLTF
TRBV4-3	-	TRBJ2-2	-	TGCGCCAGCAGCCAGGAGTACACCGGGGAGCTGTTTTTT	CASSQEYTGELFF
TRBV28	-	TRBJ2-3	few	TGTGCCAGCAGTTTACTGGCCACAGATACGCAGTATTTT	CASSLLATDTQYF
TRBV4-2	-	TRBJ2-7	-	TGTGCCAGCAGCCAGGACGGACTCTCCTACGAGCAGTACTTC	CASSQDGLSYEQYF
TRBV19	-	TRBJ1-1	-	TGTGCCAGTGATGGCGGGACTGAAGCTTTCTTT	CASDGGTEAFF
TRBV4-1	-	TRBJ2-5	-	TGCGCCAGCAGCCAAGATCCCCTACAAGAGACCCAGTACTTC	CASSQDPLQETQYF
TRBV29-1	-	TRBJ2-5	-	TGCAGCGTTGAAAGTCTAGAAGAGACCCAGTACTTC	CSVESLEETQYF
TRBV30	TRBD1	TRBJ2-4	-	TGTGCCTGGAGTTCCCCCATGGGACAGGGGTTTCGTGGGGTCAAAAACATTCAGTACTTC	CAWSSPMGQGFRGVKNIQYF
TRBV4-1	TRBD2	TRBJ2-3	few	TGCGCCAGCAGCCCGAACCCCTCACCTAGCGGGGGGTCCACAGATACGCAGTATTTT	CASSPNPSPSGGSTDTQYF
TRBV9	TRBD1	TRBJ2-7	-	TGTGCCAGCAGCGCGGGGTCCGGGACAGGTGACTACGAGCAGTACTTC	CASSAGSGTGDYEQYF
TRBV13	-	TRBJ2-1	-	TGTGCCAGCAGCTTAAGCGGTACATTTTCCTACAATGAGCAGTTCTTC	CASSLSGTFSYNEQFF
TRBV19	-	TRBJ2-1	-	TGTGCCAGTAGTATAGGGCCCAGGATTACATCCTACAATGAGCAGTTCTTC	CASSIGPRITSYNEQFF
TRBV6-5	TRBD2	TRBJ2-3	few	TGTGCCAGCAGTCGCGGGGGGGCCACAGATACGCAGTATTTT	CASSRGGATDTQYF
TRBV9	-	TRBJ2-7	-	TGTGCCAGCAGCGCGACGGCAGGACCCTCCTACGAGCAGTACTTC	CASSATAGPSYEQYF
TRBV29-1	-	TRBJ1-1	-	TGCAGCGCCGTGAGTTCGACAGAATTGACAGAAGCTTTCTTT	CSAVSSTELTEAFF
TRBV19	-	TRBJ1-1	-	TGTGCCAGTAGTTCACAGGGTGGGATCTCCACTGAAGCTTTCTTT	CASSSQGGISTEAFF
TRBV5-6	-	TRBJ2-7	few	TGTGCCAGCAGTTACCAGTCCGCCAGCTCCTACGAGCAGTACTTC	CASSYQSASSYEQYF
TRBV12-5	-	TRBJ2-5	once	TGTGCTAGTGGTTTGGAGACTGCAATTCCCGGCAGGGGAGGGGAGACCCAGTACTTC	CASGLETAIPGRGGETQYF
TRBV4-1	-	TRBJ2-1	-	TGCGCCAGCAGCCAGGGGCGCGGGGGCCTTCCCGACAATGAGCAGTTCTTC	CASSQGRGGLPDNEQFF
TRBV7-6	-	TRBJ1-2	-	TGTGCCAGCAGCCCACGTGTGGGAAGTTTTTATGGCTACACCTTC	CASSPRVGSFYGYTF
TRBV4-2	-	TRBJ2-3	-	TGTGCCAGCAGCCAGATGACATCGGGTTACCCAGATACGCAGTATTTT	CASSQMTSGYPDTQYF